One and the same sample provided the 22 T cell receptor beta chains below, sequenced in a study of blood T cell repertoires in COVID-19. Assay used: immunoSEQ multiplex PCR; TCRdb lists only in-frame clones, some missing. The table includes 170,000 or so clones, roughly 84% detected once. The sequencing input was peripheral blood. These receptors all stem from a human donor in a cohort sampled during active COVID-19.

This rearrangement joins TRBV24-1 to TRBJ2-2; D is perhaps TRBD2 (6 bases). Germline V gene lookup returns CDR1 KGHDR and CDR2 SFDVKD. This CDR3 has 16 residues. The V gene lost 5 bases and the J gene lost 1 base, with 13 bases spanning the gap. CDR3 nucleotide sequence: TGTGCCACCAGTGCAGAGGGGAGGAGGAACACCGGGGAGCTGTTTTTT. Amino acid sequence: CATSAEGRRNTGELFF.

The sample holds a few counts of this clone. This chain connects TRBV3-1 (or the pseudogene TRBV3-2) to TRBJ2-5; 14 bases map to TRBD2. V lost 4 bases and J lost 6; bases outside the gene matches: 4. The CDR3 is 15 residues long. Germline V gene data show CDR1 as LGHDT and CDR2 as YNNKEL (reference sequence). The CDR3 DNA is TGTGCCAGCAGCCCGACTAGCGGGGGGGCCAAGACCCAGTACTTC. Translated: CASSPTSGGAKTQYF.

The gene calls are TRBV28 and TRBJ1-2; the D gene is possibly TRBD1 (6 bases). V gave up 2 bases and J gave up 4 bases, with 11 bases separating them. Germline loops: CDR1 MDHEN, CDR2 SYDVKM. The CDR3 length is 14 residues. The CDR3 region has the DNA TGTGCCAGCAGTTTAGGGGGGGCGGCCTATGGCTACACCTTC. This gives the protein CASSLGGAAYGYTF.

Concerning this clone itself: Other DNA sequences in this specimen translate into the identical CDR3. The rearrangement uses TRBV5-4 and TRBJ1-2; 9 nucleotides line up with TRBD1. The V and J ends lost 4 bases and 3 bases, in that order; junction bases with no gene match: 1. The CDR3 has 13 amino acids. Germline V gene lookup returns CDR1 SGHNT and CDR2 YYREEE (reference sequence). The CDR3 region is CASSRTGDYGYTF. CDR3 sequence (DNA): TGTGCCAGCAGCCGGACAGGGGACTATGGCTACACCTTC.

V is TRBV6-2 or TRBV6-3 and J is TRBJ2-7, with D uncertain. The V end was cut by 7 bases, the J end by 1 base, with 11 bases between. The CDR3 is 13 residues long. Germline lookup yields CDR1 MNHEY and CDR2 SVGEGT. The CDR3 here is CASTPEISYEQYF. CDR3 in DNA: TGTGCCAGCACCCCCGAGATTTCCTACGAGCAGTACTTC.

The J gene is TRBJ2-7, the V gene TRBV5-5, with D possibly being TRBD2 (5 bases). The CDR3 sequence is 15 residues long. Looked up from germline, CDR1 is SGHKS and CDR2 is YYEKEE (reference sequence). V gave up 0 bases and J gave up 2 bases, with 12 bases separating them. In DNA, the CDR3 is TGTGCCAGCAGCTTGGTGCGGGTCGAGACCTACGAGCAGTACTTC. This codes for CASSLVRVETYEQYF.

Only one count was recorded for this clone. The rearrangement joins TRBV6-6 to TRBJ1-2, with 8 positions matching TRBD1. Losses at the gene ends were 8 bases for V and 6 bases for J; bases not matched to a gene: 8. The CDR3 loop spans 13 amino acids. CDR1 MNHNY and CDR2 SVGAGI come from the germline V gene (reference sequence). CDR3 protein: CASEGQVGDGYTF. The CDR3 nucleotides read TGTGCCAGCGAGGGACAGGTAGGAGATGGCTACACCTTC.

The chain is built from TRBV13 and TRBJ1-1; TRBD1 aligns across 8 bases. Germline V gene data show CDR1 as PRHDT and CDR2 as FYEKMQ (reference sequence). The V gene end was trimmed by 1 base and the J gene end by 7 bases; junction bases not matched to a gene: 11. There are 16 residues in the CDR3. CDR3 in DNA: TGTGCCAGCAGCTTAGCCGGGACAGGTGAATGGGTTGAAGCTTTCTTT. Protein: CASSLAGTGEWVEAFF.

The chain employs TRBV28 and TRBJ2-7; D may be TRBD2 (6 bases). Between the trimmed V and J ends, which lost 4 bases and 10 bases, there was a span of 17 bases. Per the germline V gene, CDR1 is MDHEN and CDR2 is SYDVKM. The CDR3 loop spans 13 amino acids. The CDR3 sequence is CASSSPGTSTQYF. CDR3 coding DNA: TGTGCCAGCAGTTCCCCCGGGACTTCCACCCAGTACTTC. Full variable domain (remainder filled in from reference TRBV28 and TRBJ2-7): DVKVTQSSRYLVKRTGEKVFLECVQDMDHENMFWYRQDPGLGLRLIYFSYDVKMKEKGDIPEGYSVSREKKERFSLILESASTNQTSMYLCASSSPGTSTQYFGPGTRLTVT.

This clone was detected only once. This sequence joins TRBV4-1 and TRBJ1-3, with TRBD1 identical over 7 bases. The CDR3 consists of 16 residues. The ends lost 2 bases at V and 1 base at J; junction bases unmatched: 5. Germline V lookup: CDR1 MGHRA, CDR2 YSYEKL. CDR3 sequence: CASSQSPDRSGNTIYF. DNA for the CDR3: TGCGCCAGCAGCCAATCCCCGGACAGGTCTGGAAACACCATATATTTT.

This clone was recorded only once. The V call is TRBV3-1 (or the pseudogene TRBV3-2), the J call TRBJ2-7; D is perhaps TRBD2 (7 bases). This CDR3 has 15 amino acids. Germline CDR1 reads LGHDT; CDR2 reads YNNKEL (reference sequence). The V and J ends lost 6 bases and 6 bases respectively, with 21 bases between them. The CDR3 loop reads CASRGGGAGRAEQYF. As DNA, the CDR3 is TGTGCCAGCAGAGGGGGGGGCGCGGGAAGGGCCGAGCAGTACTTC.

The chain carries TRBV18 and TRBJ1-3, with TRBD1 matching over 7 bases. The V and J ends lost 6 bases and 4 bases, in that order; junction bases with no gene match: 9. This CDR3 contains 15 residues. CDR1 and CDR2 (germline): KGHSH, LQKENI. The CDR3 region has the DNA TGTGCCAGCTCCCCGGGACAGACTACCGGAAACACCATATATTTT. This gives the protein CASSPGQTTGNTIYF.

This clone was observed a handful of times. The chain joins TRBV6-4 to TRBJ1-5; 10 bases line up with TRBD1. Germline V gene lookup returns CDR1 MRHNA and CDR2 SNTAGT. This CDR3 is built from 14 residues. V shed 0 bases, J shed 7 bases, and the junction held 0 bases outside the gene matches. As DNA, the CDR3 is TGTGCCAGCAGTGACTCGACAGGGGGCCAGCCCCAGCATTTT. It encodes CASSDSTGGQPQHF.

As to this clone: Being one base from a much bigger clone, this may be a read error. Other nucleotide sequences from this sample produce the same CDR3. The genes are TRBV19 and TRBJ2-7; 14 bases fit TRBD2. Per germline, CDR1 LNHDA and CDR2 SQIVND (reference sequence). The V segment lost 6 bases and the J segment 2 bases; nucleotides outside the gene matches: 3. The CDR3 consists of 15 residues. CDR3 in DNA: TGTGCCAGTAGGCCGGGACTAGCGGGAGCCTACGAGCAGTACTTC. It is translated as CASRPGLAGAYEQYF.

CDR3 sequence reads: CASSPMTGANNSPLHF. CDR3 coding DNA: TGTGCCAGCTCACCAATGACAGGGGCAAATAATTCACCCCTCCACTTT. The V gene is TRBV18, the J gene TRBJ1-6, with TRBD1 matching over 8 bases. This CDR3 contains 16 residues. CDR1 and CDR2 from the germline V gene are KGHSH and LQKENI. V gave up 2 bases and J gave up 5 bases; unmatched junction bases: 5.

J is TRBJ2-1 and V is TRBV5-1; TRBD2 agrees at 11 bases. With V trimmed by 4 bases and J by 9 bases, 9 bases remained unmatched. The CDR3 sequence is 15 residues long. Germline lookup yields CDR1 SGHRS and CDR2 YFSETQ. As DNA, the CDR3 is TGCGCCAGCAGCCCAGTAGCGGGAGGGCCGGGTGAGCAGTTCTTC. Protein product: CASSPVAGGPGEQFF.

J is TRBJ2-1 and V is TRBV6-1, with D perhaps TRBD1 (6 bases). This CDR3 contains 14 residues. V was clipped by 2 bases and J by 5 bases, with 10 bases between them. From germline, CDR1 is MNHNS and CDR2 SASEGT. The CDR3 here is CASSEHPGDNEQFF. CDR3 DNA: TGTGCCAGCAGTGAACACCCAGGGGACAATGAGCAGTTCTTC.

The V and J genes are TRBV4-3 and TRBJ1-3; no clear D. The CDR3 is made up of 14 amino acids. CDR1 and CDR2 (germline): LGHNA, YSLEER. V dropped 1 base and J dropped 1 base, with 5 bases sitting between them. The CDR3 here is CASSQALSGNTIYF. The CDR3 region has the DNA TGCGCCAGCAGCCAAGCACTATCTGGAAACACCATATATTTT.

The chain carries TRBV29-1 and TRBJ1-1; no clear D gene. The germline gives CDR1 SQVTM, CDR2 ANQGSEA. This CDR3 is built from 12 residues. V lost 4 bases, J lost 4 bases, and 10 bases lay in between. The DNA of the CDR3 is TGCAGCGTTGCGGTAGTCGGCACTGAAGCTTTCTTT. The encoded protein is CSVAVVGTEAFF.

The rearrangement joins TRBV20-1 to TRBJ2-5; D uncertain. Germline V lookup: CDR1 DFQATT, CDR2 SNEGSKA (reference sequence). The CDR3 runs 10 residues. V dropped 7 bases and J dropped 5 bases, with 8 bases sitting between them. CDR3 region: CSVPRETQYF. The DNA for the CDR3 is TGCAGTGTTCCGAGGGAGACCCAGTACTTC.

The rearrangement uses TRBV3-1 (or the pseudogene TRBV3-2) and TRBJ2-7; D may be TRBD2 (5 bases). V gave up 4 bases and J gave up 7 bases, with 20 bases separating them. Germline values: CDR1 LGHDT, CDR2 YNNKEL (reference sequence). CDR3 length: 15 residues. The CDR3 coding sequence is TGTGCCAGCAGCCGAGGGCGGCGATCCTCCGGGGAGCAGTACTTC. This encodes CASSRGRRSSGEQYF.

The rearrangement uses TRBV27 and TRBJ2-1, with 11 positions matching TRBD2. Germline V gives CDR1 MNHEY, CDR2 SMNVEV (reference sequence). V lost 7 bases, J lost 6 bases, and 8 bases stayed unmatched. The CDR3 is made up of 15 amino acids. CDR3 DNA sequence: TGTGCCAGCACCCCCGGGACTAGCGGACTCAATGAGCAGTTCTTC. Amino acid sequence: CASTPGTSGLNEQFF.